The rows below give T cell receptor beta chains drawn from one sample of a study of blood T cell repertoires in COVID-19. The protocol was immunoSEQ multiplex PCR, while the TCRdb copy is restricted to in-frame clones and leaves out a portion. Seen here are 350,000 to 450,000 clones, 80% to 90% observed once, and the top ten hold approximately 1.2%. Sequencing was done on a sample of PBMCs or T cells enriched from blood (not recorded which). The source of these receptors is a man aged 25-40 years who had recovered from COVID-19. The CDR3 runs from the conserved cysteine through the conserved F or W. A D gene is named only where the DNA matches it firmly. Clone size is given for some rows only: seen once, a few or many times, or a class if the clone is expanded.

D	V	size	J	DNA	CDR3
NA	TRBV18	NA	TRBJ1-1	TGTGCCAGCTCGGAACACAGGTGGGACACTGAAGCTTTCTTT	CASSEHRWDTEAFF
NA	TRBV30	NA	TRBJ1-2	TGTGCCTGGAGTGTAATTGACAGGCCCCCTAACTATGGCTACACCTTC	CAWSVIDRPPNYGYTF
NA	TRBV27	NA	TRBJ2-3	TGTGCCAGCAGGAAGGGGTTACTCACAGATACGCAGTATTTT	CASRKGLLTDTQYF
TRBD1	TRBV10-3	few	TRBJ1-5	TGTGCCATCAGTGAGGGACAGGGTAGCAATCAGCCCCAGCATTTT	CAISEGQGSNQPQHF
TRBD2	TRBV11-2	NA	TRBJ2-7	TGTGCCAGCAGCTCCGGGACTAGCGGGGTCTACGAGCAGTACTTC	CASSSGTSGVYEQYF
TRBD2	TRBV5-6	NA	TRBJ2-7	TGTGCCAGCAGCTACGGACTAGCGGGAGGCTACGAGCAGTACTTC	CASSYGLAGGYEQYF
TRBD1	TRBV7-6	NA	TRBJ2-1	TGTGCCAGCAGATATAAGACAGGGGGTTCCTACAATGAGCAGTTCTTC	CASRYKTGGSYNEQFF
TRBD2	TRBV28	NA	TRBJ2-1	TGTGCCAGCAGTGTCAAAGCGGGAGCTAGTTTCAATGAGCAGTTCTTC	CASSVKAGASFNEQFF
TRBD2	TRBV5-4	NA	TRBJ2-2	TGTGCCAGCAGCTTGGATAGCGGGAGGGCCCTCACCGGGGAGCTGTTTTTT	CASSLDSGRALTGELFF
NA	TRBV2	once	TRBJ2-7	TGTGCCAGCAGGAGGGGGAGGGACGAGCAGTACTTC	CASRRGRDEQYF
NA	TRBV13	NA	TRBJ1-5	TGTGCCAGCAGCTTTGGACAGCACAATCAGCCCCAGCATTTT	CASSFGQHNQPQHF
NA	TRBV5-1	NA	TRBJ2-7	TGCGCCAGCAGCACTCACCAATACGAGCAGTACTTC	CASSTHQYEQYF
NA	TRBV12-3/TRBV12-4	NA	TRBJ2-3	TGTGCCAGCAGCGTACAAGGCACAGATACGCAGTATTTT	CASSVQGTDTQYF
TRBD1	TRBV5-1	NA	TRBJ1-5	TGCGCCAGCAGCTATGGACAGGGAAATCAGCCCCAGCATTTT	CASSYGQGNQPQHF
TRBD1	TRBV7-2	once	TRBJ2-1	TGTGCCAGCAGCCCCGCCGGGACAGAAATTTTCTACAATGAGCAGTTCTTC	CASSPAGTEIFYNEQFF
NA	TRBV14	NA	TRBJ2-1	TGTGCCAGCAGCCACTCCGGGACTCGGATTTCTAAGGACGGCTCCTACAATGAGCAGTTCTTC	CASSHSGTRISKDGSYNEQFF
NA	TRBV6-5	NA	TRBJ1-4	TGTGCCAGCAGACCCATGAGAATTAATGAAAAACTGTTTTTT	CASRPMRINEKLFF
TRBD1	TRBV27	NA	TRBJ1-1	TGTGCCAGCAGGGGTGGGACAGGGGGCCCCACTGAAGCTTTCTTT	CASRGGTGGPTEAFF
TRBD1	TRBV12-5	once	TRBJ2-7	TGTGCTAGTGTTTGGTACAGGGGATCTTCTTACGAGCAGTACTTC	CASVWYRGSSYEQYF
TRBD1	TRBV28	NA	TRBJ2-3	TGTGCCAGCAGACAGGGGTCCGGCACAGATACGCAGTATTTT	CASRQGSGTDTQYF
TRBD2	TRBV11-1	NA	TRBJ2-1	TGTGCCAGCAGCTTACTAGCGGCCAGCAATGAGCAGTTCTTC	CASSLLAASNEQFF
NA	TRBV2	NA	TRBJ1-4	TGTGCCACCTCGGGCCCAGGGGCGAAGAATGAAAAACTGTTTTTT	CATSGPGAKNEKLFF
TRBD2	TRBV7-9	NA	TRBJ2-1	TGTGCCAGCAGCCCTACGCCGGGAGGGCCAGGGGATGAGCAGTTCTTC	CASSPTPGGPGDEQFF
TRBD1	TRBV28	NA	TRBJ1-2	TGTGCCAGCAGTTTGGGGACAGGCGTCCATGGCTACACCTTC	CASSLGTGVHGYTF
TRBD1	TRBV7-9	NA	TRBJ1-2	TGTGCCAGTAACAACCAGGGGGCTGATGGCTACACCTTC	CASNNQGADGYTF
TRBD2	TRBV5-1	NA	TRBJ2-1	TGCGCCAGCAGCTTAATTAGCGGGAGTGTCAATGAGCAGTTCTTC	CASSLISGSVNEQFF
TRBD1	TRBV28	NA	TRBJ1-5	TGTGCCAGCACCCCTGGGACAGGGGGCCGTCAGCCCCAGCATTTT	CASTPGTGGRQPQHF
TRBD1	TRBV18	NA	TRBJ2-1	TGTGCCAGCTCAGTCGGACAGGGGGACTACAATGAGCAGTTCTTC	CASSVGQGDYNEQFF
TRBD1	TRBV19	NA	TRBJ2-3	TGTGCCAGTAGTCAGACAGGGGCTGTACGGGATACGCAGTATTTT	CASSQTGAVRDTQYF
NA	TRBV2	NA	TRBJ1-6	TGTGCCAGCAGTGAAGCACCCGGGACTTCCTATAATTCACCCCTCCACTTT	CASSEAPGTSYNSPLHF
NA	TRBV5-8	NA	TRBJ1-5	TGTGCCAGCAGCTTGGCACAGAACAATCAGCCCCAGCATTTT	CASSLAQNNQPQHF
NA	TRBV29-1	NA	TRBJ2-2	TGCAGCGTTGATCGGGGCACCGGGGAGCTGTTTTTT	CSVDRGTGELFF
NA	TRBV10-3	NA	TRBJ2-5	TGTGCCATCAGTAAGAGGACAACCCCAGAGACCCAGTACTTC	CAISKRTTPETQYF
NA	TRBV5-4	NA	TRBJ1-1	TGTGCCAGCAGCCGCCGGGACTTGAACACTGAAGCTTTCTTT	CASSRRDLNTEAFF
NA	TRBV5-1	NA	TRBJ2-1	TGCGCCAGCAGCATGTCGATCACGAACACCAATGAGCAGTTCTTC	CASSMSITNTNEQFF
TRBD2	TRBV5-5	NA	TRBJ2-7	TGTGCCAGCAGCTTTGGGACTAGCGGGAGGTTTCAGTACTTC	CASSFGTSGRFQYF
NA	TRBV10-3	NA	TRBJ1-2	TGTGCCATCAGTGAAGTCGGGGGGAAATATGGCTACACCTTC	CAISEVGGKYGYTF
TRBD1	TRBV28	NA	TRBJ2-5	TGTGCCAGCAGGTCTAGACAGGGGGTGGCCCAAGAGACCCAGTACTTC	CASRSRQGVAQETQYF
TRBD1	TRBV12-3/TRBV12-4	NA	TRBJ1-2	TGTGCCAGCACCGCAACAACAGGGGATCGCTACACCTTC	CASTATTGDRYTF
TRBD1	TRBV19	NA	TRBJ1-2	TGTGCCAGTAACAGGACAGGGACCTGCGGCTACACCTTC	CASNRTGTCGYTF
TRBD1	TRBV10-3	NA	TRBJ1-4	TGTGCCATCAGTGAGTCAACAGGGGACGGTGAAAAACTGTTTTTT	CAISESTGDGEKLFF
NA	TRBV30	NA	TRBJ1-2	TGTGCCTGGAGTTTTTGGGGGGATGGAGGCTACACCTTC	CAWSFWGDGGYTF
TRBD2	TRBV9	NA	TRBJ2-1	TGTGCCAGCAGGGGAGTGGGGACTACTTCCTACAATGAGCAGTTCTTC	CASRGVGTTSYNEQFF
NA	TRBV15	NA	TRBJ2-7	TGTGCCACCAGCAGAGATCAGGGATCCTACGAGCAGTACTTC	CATSRDQGSYEQYF
NA	TRBV2	NA	TRBJ1-2	TGTGCCAGTACTTCAGGGGTAAACTATGGCTACACCTTC	CASTSGVNYGYTF
NA	TRBV5-1	NA	TRBJ2-2	TGCGCCAGCATGTCTGGGGGAGGTAACACCGGGGAGCTGTTTTTT	CASMSGGGNTGELFF
NA	TRBV11-2	few	TRBJ1-2	TGTGCCAGCAGCTCTGGCGGGGGGCGTCACTATGGCTACACCTTC	CASSSGGGRHYGYTF
NA	TRBV3-1/TRBV3-2	NA	TRBJ1-2	TGTGCCAGCAGCCAAGAAGCCCTGGGAGGGAACCTAAACTATGGCTACACCTTC	CASSQEALGGNLNYGYTF
TRBD1	TRBV27	NA	TRBJ2-3	TGTGCCAGCAGTCAACTCCGGGACAGGGGAAATACGCAGTATTTT	CASSQLRDRGNTQYF
NA	TRBV9	NA	TRBJ2-7	TGTGCCAGCAGCTCTCCCCGCGGCGGAGGCTCCTACGAGCAGTACTTC	CASSSPRGGGSYEQYF
NA	TRBV28	NA	TRBJ1-3	TGTGCCAGCAGGCCTCCGGGACACTCTGGAAACACCATATATTTT	CASRPPGHSGNTIYF
NA	TRBV28	NA	TRBJ2-5	TGTGCCAGCAGTTTAGGGACAACGAACCGCCAAGAGACCCAGTACTTC	CASSLGTTNRQETQYF